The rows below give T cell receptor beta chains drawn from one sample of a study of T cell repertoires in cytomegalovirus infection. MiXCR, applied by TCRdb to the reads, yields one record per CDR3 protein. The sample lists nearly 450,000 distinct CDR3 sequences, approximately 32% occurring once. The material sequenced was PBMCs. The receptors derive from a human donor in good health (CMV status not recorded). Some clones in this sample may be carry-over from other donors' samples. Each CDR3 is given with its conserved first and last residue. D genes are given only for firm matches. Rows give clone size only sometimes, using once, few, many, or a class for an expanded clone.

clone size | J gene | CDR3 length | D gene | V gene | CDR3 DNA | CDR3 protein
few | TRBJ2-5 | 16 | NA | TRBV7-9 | TGTGCCAGCAGCTTTAGGTTTGGGACGGACCAAGAGACCCAGTACTTC | CASSFRFGTDQETQYF
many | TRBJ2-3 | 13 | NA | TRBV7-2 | TGTGCCAGCAGCGGTCTGCGCACAGATACGCAGTATTTT | CASSGLRTDTQYF
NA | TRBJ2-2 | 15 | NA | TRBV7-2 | TGTGCCAGCAGCTTAGTAGGGGCTCCCACCGGGGAGCTGTTTTTT | CASSLVGAPTGELFF
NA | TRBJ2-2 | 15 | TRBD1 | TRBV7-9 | TGTGCCAGCAGCCCTAAGGACAGGGCCATAGGGGAGCTGTTTTTT | CASSPKDRAIGELFF
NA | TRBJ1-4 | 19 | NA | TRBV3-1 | TGTGCCAGCAGCCAAGGGTACAGGATGACCCAATCAACTAATGAAAAACTGTTTTTT | CASSQGYRMTQSTNEKLFF
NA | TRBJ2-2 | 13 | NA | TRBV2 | TGTGCCAGCAGTGAAGCGCCTGCCGGGGAGCTGTTTTTT | CASSEAPAGELFF
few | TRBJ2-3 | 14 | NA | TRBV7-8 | TGTGCCAGCAGCCCTCCGGGGCTTAGAGATACGCAGTATTTT | CASSPPGLRDTQYF
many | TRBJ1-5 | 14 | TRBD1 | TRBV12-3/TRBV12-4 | TGTGCCAGCAGTTGGGGACAGGGTTTTAAGCCCCAGCATTTT | CASSWGQGFKPQHF
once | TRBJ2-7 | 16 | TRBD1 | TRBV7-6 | TGTGCCAGCAGCATCGGACAGGGCGTGCCCGGGGACGAGCAGTACTTC | CASSIGQGVPGDEQYF
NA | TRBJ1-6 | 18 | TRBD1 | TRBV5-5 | TGTGCCAGCAGCTTGGGGCCCCTGACAGGGGGCGCCTTATCACCCCTCCACTTT | CASSLGPLTGGALSPLHF
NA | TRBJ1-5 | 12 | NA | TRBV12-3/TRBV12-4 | TGTGCCAGCAGAACAGGGTCAGGGCCCCAGCATTTT | CASRTGSGPQHF
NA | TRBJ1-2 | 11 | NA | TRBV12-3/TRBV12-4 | TGTGCCAGCAGTGTTAACCTTGGCTACACCTTC | CASSVNLGYTF
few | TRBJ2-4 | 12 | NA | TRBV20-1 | TGCAGTGCTAGCTTGGACAGTTCCATTCAGTACTTC | CSASLDSSIQYF
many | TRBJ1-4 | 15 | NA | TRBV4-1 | TGCGCCAGCAGACCGGATTCCAGCCTCAGGGAAAAACTGTTTTTT | CASRPDSSLREKLFF
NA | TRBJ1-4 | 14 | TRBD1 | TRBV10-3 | TGTGCCATCAGTGAAAGGGGGCAGGGTGAAAAACTGTTTTTT | CAISERGQGEKLFF
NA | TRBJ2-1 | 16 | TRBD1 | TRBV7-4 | TGTGCCAGCAGCTTAGTCAGGGGGAGCTCCTACAATGAGCAGTTCTTC | CASSLVRGSSYNEQFF
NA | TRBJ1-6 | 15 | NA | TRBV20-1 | TGCAGTGCCCAAACCGTGGCTTCCTATAATTCACCCCTCCACTTT | CSAQTVASYNSPLHF
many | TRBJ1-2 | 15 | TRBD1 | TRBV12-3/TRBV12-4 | TGTGCCAGCAGTTCTGGACAGGGGCCTCCCCATGGCTACACCTTC | CASSSGQGPPHGYTF
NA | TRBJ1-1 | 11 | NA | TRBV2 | TGTGCCAGCCTTCAGGTCACTGAAGCTTTCTTT | CASLQVTEAFF
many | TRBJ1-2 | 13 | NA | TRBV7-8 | TGTGCCAGCAGCCTCCAACGGGGGAACGGCTACACCTTC | CASSLQRGNGYTF
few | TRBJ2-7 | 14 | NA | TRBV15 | TGTGCCACCAGCAGAGATCAGGGTTTGCGCGAGCAGTACTTC | CATSRDQGLREQYF
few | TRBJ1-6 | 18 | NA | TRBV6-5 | TGTGCCAGCAGTTACGGAGACTCTTTGAGCTCCTATAATTCACCCCTCCACTTT | CASSYGDSLSSYNSPLHF
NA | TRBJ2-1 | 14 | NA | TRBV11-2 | TGTGCCAGCAAGGGTCAGCTCTCCTACAATGAGCAGTTCTTC | CASKGQLSYNEQFF
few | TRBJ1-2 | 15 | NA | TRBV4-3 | TGCGCCAGCAGCCAAGATGACGGACAGAACTATGGCTACACCTTC | CASSQDDGQNYGYTF
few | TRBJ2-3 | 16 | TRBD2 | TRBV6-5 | TGTGCCAGCAGTTACACGGCTAGCGGGGCCGGTGATACGCAGTATTTT | CASSYTASGAGDTQYF
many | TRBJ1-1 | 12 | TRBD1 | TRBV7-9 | TGTGCCAGCAGCGACAGGGGGCCTGAAGCTTTCTTT | CASSDRGPEAFF
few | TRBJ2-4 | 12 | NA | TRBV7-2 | TGTGCCAGCAGCTCAATCGGAAACATTCAGTACTTC | CASSSIGNIQYF
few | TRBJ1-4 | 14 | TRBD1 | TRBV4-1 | TGCGCCAGCAGCCAACCCGGGACAGATGAAAAACTGTTTTTT | CASSQPGTDEKLFF
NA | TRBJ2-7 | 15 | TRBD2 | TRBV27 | TGTGCCAGCAGTCCCGCTGGGGGACTAGGTCACGAGCAGTACTTC | CASSPAGGLGHEQYF